Detailed here is one T cell receptor (beta chain). The source of the sample is a study of blood T cell repertoires in COVID-19. Study information: From T cells, B-cell-depleted T cells, or PBMCs came the material, which was cDNA or gDNA.

Sequencing was performed with immunoSEQ multiplex PCR; in TCRdb, only in-frame clones are kept and a portion is missing. This sample has roughly 200,000 clones, with 65% to 90% found just once. There are 15 residues in the CDR3. Germline V CDR1 and CDR2: SGHRS, YFSETQ. The ends lost 2 bases at V and 1 base at J; junction bases unmatched: 1. The TCR was taken from a woman aged 25 to 39 who had been exposed to COVID-19. This chain links TRBV5-1 with TRBJ2-4; TRBD1 matches at 9 bases. Sequencing used PBMCs or T cells enriched from blood (not recorded which). The CDR3 nucleotides read TGCGCCAGCAGCTTACAGGGGGCGGCCAAAAACATTCAGTACTTC. Translated: CASSLQGAAKNIQYF.